This entry lists 12 T cell receptor beta chains sequenced from one sample in a study of breast tumors, draining lymph nodes, adjacent tissues. TCRdb fed the multiplex PCR reads into MiXCR, producing one record per CDR3 protein. The profile shows some 14,000 distinct CDR3 sequences, roughly 57% of them singletons. Specimen: tumor-adjacent breast tissue. The source is a female donor with breast cancer. Some clones in this sample may be carry-over from other donors' samples.

The genes are TRBV24-1 and TRBJ1-2; 7 bases fit TRBD1. The CDR3 has 13 residues. Trimming cost V 7 bases and J 0 bases; bases outside gene matches: 1. Looked up from germline, CDR1 is KGHDR and CDR2 is SFDVKD. DNA for the CDR3: TGTGCCACCAGCCAGGGGGCTAACTATGGCTACACCTTC. Protein sequence: CATSQGANYGYTF.

The chain is built from TRBV7-2 and TRBJ2-1; weak D call: TRBD2 (6 bases). The length of the CDR3 is 16 residues. CDR1 and CDR2 from the germline V gene are SGHTA and FQGNSA. Trimming stripped 1 base from V and 9 bases from J, with 19 bases between. The CDR3 DNA reads as TGTGCCAGCAGCTTAGGATTCGGGACTCTCAACATTGAGCAGTTCTTC. Residues: CASSLGFGTLNIEQFF.

This clonotype was counted many times. The chain links TRBV6-5 to TRBJ2-2, with 11 bases that match TRBD2. This CDR3 has 17 amino acids. Germline V gives CDR1 MNHEY, CDR2 SVGAGI. V trimming: 5 bases; J trimming: 3 bases; junction bases outside the gene matches: 8. The CDR3 region has the DNA TGTGCCAGCAGTCACGGACTAGCGGGCGGGTACACCGGGGAGCTGTTTTTT. This translates into CASSHGLAGGYTGELFF.

Details on this clonotype: This could be a read error, since a much larger clone is one nucleotide away. The chain uses TRBV14 and TRBJ2-4; perhaps D is TRBD1 or TRBD2 (6 bases each). Per the germline V gene, CDR1 is SGHDN and CDR2 is FVKESK. The CDR3 contains 16 residues. The CDR3 sequence: CASSQFGGQAKNTQYF. CDR3 coding DNA: TGTGCCAGCAGCCAATTCGGGGGCCAAGCCAAAAACACTCAGTACTTC.

By sample share, this clonotype is medium-sized (0.01 to 0.1%). The chain carries TRBV4-2 and TRBJ1-2, with 9 bases fitting TRBD1. Germline V gives CDR1 LGHNA, CDR2 YNFKEQ. Trimming took 2 bases from V and 8 from J; bases not matched to a gene: 9. CDR3 length: 15 residues. The CDR3, as DNA: TGTGCCAGCAGCCAATCCGCTAGGACAGGGGAAGGCTACACCTTC. Residues: CASSQSARTGEGYTF.

By its share, this clonotype is medium-sized. The CDR3 protein is CASGLGGLYGYTF. CDR3 coding DNA: TGTGCTAGTGGTTTGGGGGGACTCTATGGCTACACCTTC. The chain joins TRBV12-5 to TRBJ1-2, with a weak D call TRBD1 (5 bases). The CDR3 loop spans 13 amino acids. Trimming took off 1 base at V and 4 bases at J, with 7 bases between the two ends. Looked up from germline, CDR1 is LGHNT and CDR2 is FRNRAP.

By sample share, this clonotype is medium-sized (0.01 to 0.1%). The J gene is TRBJ1-2, the V gene TRBV2; TRBD1 is a possible D gene (5 bases). The CDR3 runs to 14 residues. Germline V gene lookup returns CDR1 SNHLY and CDR2 FYNNEI. Trimming removed 8 bases at V and 10 bases at J, with 23 bases between. Written as DNA, the CDR3 is TGTGCCAGCCGGGTCAGGGCGGGAGAAGGCGTCTACACCTTC. The encoded protein is CASRVRAGEGVYTF.

This clonotype was recorded at least ten times. J is TRBJ1-5 and V is TRBV19; 10 positions match TRBD1. J was trimmed by 0 bases and V by 6 bases; bases with no gene match: 14. Germline CDR1 is LNHDA and CDR2 is SQIVND (reference sequence). CDR3 size: 19 residues. The CDR3 reads CASRIRGQGPRYSNQPQHF. The CDR3 DNA reads as TGTGCCAGTAGGATCAGGGGACAGGGGCCAAGGTATAGCAATCAGCCCCAGCATTTT. The variable domain in full, completed from reference TRBV19 and TRBJ1-5, reads DGGITQSPKYLFRKEGQNVTLSCEQNLNHDAMYWYRQDPGQGLRLIYYSQIVNDFQKGDIAEGYSVSREKKESFPLTVTSAQKNPTAFYLCASRIRGQGPRYSNQPQHFGDGTRLSIL.

V and J are TRBV2 and TRBJ1-2; 8 bases fit TRBD1. Germline V gene sequence: CDR1 SNHLY, CDR2 FYNNEI. The junction had 6 bases not matched to a gene; V was cut back by 2 bases and J by 7 bases. The CDR3 length is 14 residues. The CDR3 bases are TGTGCCAGCAGTGAACAGGGCAGGGGGCGTGGCTACACCTTC. Its translation: CASSEQGRGRGYTF. The full variable domain, its missing parts supplied by reference TRBV2 and TRBJ1-2, is EPEVTQTPSHQVTQMGQEVILRCVPISNHLYFYWYRQILGQKVEFLVSFYNNEISEKSEIFDDQFSVERPDGSNFTLKIRSTKLEDSAMYFCASSEQGRGRGYTFGSGTRLTVV.

The chain links TRBV6-5 to TRBJ1-5, with D possibly TRBD1 on 6 matching bases. Germline lookup yields CDR1 MNHEY and CDR2 SVGAGI. The CDR3 totals 15 residues. The V and J ends lost 4 bases and 2 bases respectively, with 12 bases between them. Here the CDR3 DNA reads TGTGCCAGCAGTTCCATTTACAGGGGCAATCAGCCCCAGCATTTT. Amino acid sequence: CASSSIYRGNQPQHF.

In its sample, this clonotype ranks as medium-sized. The chain carries TRBV9 and TRBJ2-5; TRBD2 agrees at 9 bases. Germline CDR1 and CDR2: SGDLS and YYNGEE. The CDR3 is 16 amino acids. V shed 7 bases, J shed 5 bases, and the junction held 15 bases outside the gene matches. CDR3 loop: CASSHQTGLADETQYF. The CDR3 nucleotides read TGTGCCAGCTCTCACCAGACGGGACTAGCTGACGAGACCCAGTACTTC.

The CDR3 loop reads CASSLGRNSHTDTQYF. CDR3 DNA: TGTGCCAGCAGCCTGGGCAGAAACTCCCACACAGATACGCAGTATTTT. The rearrangement links TRBV12-3 or TRBV12-4 to TRBJ2-3; D unresolved. The CDR3 has 16 residues. Trimming removed 6 bases at V and 2 bases at J, with 18 bases between.